The 4 T cell receptor beta chains given below trace back to one sample, sequenced in a study of blood T cell repertoires in COVID-19. Some clones are missing from TCRdb's copy, which holds only in-frame ones; the method was immunoSEQ multiplex PCR. The sample gives some 73,000 clones, 65% to 85% of which show up once; around 4.1% is in the top ten. Sequenced input: peripheral blood. The receptors shown here come from a woman in her fifties or sixties with acute or convalescent COVID-19.

V and J are TRBV6-5 and TRBJ1-1; D unresolved. CDR1 and CDR2 (germline): MNHEY, SVGAGI. Trimming left V 4 bases short and J 1 base short, with 16 bases between. CDR3 length: 16 residues. CDR3 coding DNA: TGTGCCAGCAGTTCGGGCTTAGGGAGGCGGAACACTGAAGCTTTCTTT. It codes for CASSSGLGRRNTEAFF.

The rearrangement links TRBV29-1 to TRBJ2-7, with D tentatively TRBD1 (6 bases). CDR1 is SQVTM and CDR2 is ANQGSEA in the germline V gene. The length of the CDR3 is 12 residues. The ends were cut back, 7 bases at V and 2 bases at J, with 12 bases in the middle. CDR3 loop: CSGWTDPYEQYF. CDR3 in DNA: TGCAGCGGATGGACAGACCCCTACGAGCAGTACTTC.

The genes are TRBV11-1 and TRBJ1-5, with a weak D call TRBD1 (6 bases). Germline loops: CDR1 SGHAT, CDR2 FQDESV (reference sequence). CDR3 length: 13 residues. The V end was cut by 6 bases, the J end by 3 bases, with 9 bases between. The CDR3 reads CASSQGYNQPQHF. CDR3 nucleotide sequence: TGTGCCAGCAGTCAGGGGTACAATCAGCCCCAGCATTTT. Filled out from reference TRBV11-1 and TRBJ1-5, the complete variable domain reads EAEVAQSPRYKITEKSQAVAFWCDPISGHATLYWYRQILGQGPELLVQFQDESVVDDSQLPKDRFSAERLKGVDSTLKIQPAELGDSAMYLCASSQGYNQPQHFGDGTRLSIL.

The chain uses TRBV6-5 and TRBJ2-5, with unresolved D. There are 13 residues in the CDR3. V lost 6 bases to trimming and J lost 5 bases, with 13 bases between them. Germline V gene sequence: CDR1 MNHEY, CDR2 SVGAGI. CDR3 region: CASRFAVRETQYF. CDR3 DNA: TGTGCCAGCAGGTTCGCCGTTCGGGAGACCCAGTACTTC.